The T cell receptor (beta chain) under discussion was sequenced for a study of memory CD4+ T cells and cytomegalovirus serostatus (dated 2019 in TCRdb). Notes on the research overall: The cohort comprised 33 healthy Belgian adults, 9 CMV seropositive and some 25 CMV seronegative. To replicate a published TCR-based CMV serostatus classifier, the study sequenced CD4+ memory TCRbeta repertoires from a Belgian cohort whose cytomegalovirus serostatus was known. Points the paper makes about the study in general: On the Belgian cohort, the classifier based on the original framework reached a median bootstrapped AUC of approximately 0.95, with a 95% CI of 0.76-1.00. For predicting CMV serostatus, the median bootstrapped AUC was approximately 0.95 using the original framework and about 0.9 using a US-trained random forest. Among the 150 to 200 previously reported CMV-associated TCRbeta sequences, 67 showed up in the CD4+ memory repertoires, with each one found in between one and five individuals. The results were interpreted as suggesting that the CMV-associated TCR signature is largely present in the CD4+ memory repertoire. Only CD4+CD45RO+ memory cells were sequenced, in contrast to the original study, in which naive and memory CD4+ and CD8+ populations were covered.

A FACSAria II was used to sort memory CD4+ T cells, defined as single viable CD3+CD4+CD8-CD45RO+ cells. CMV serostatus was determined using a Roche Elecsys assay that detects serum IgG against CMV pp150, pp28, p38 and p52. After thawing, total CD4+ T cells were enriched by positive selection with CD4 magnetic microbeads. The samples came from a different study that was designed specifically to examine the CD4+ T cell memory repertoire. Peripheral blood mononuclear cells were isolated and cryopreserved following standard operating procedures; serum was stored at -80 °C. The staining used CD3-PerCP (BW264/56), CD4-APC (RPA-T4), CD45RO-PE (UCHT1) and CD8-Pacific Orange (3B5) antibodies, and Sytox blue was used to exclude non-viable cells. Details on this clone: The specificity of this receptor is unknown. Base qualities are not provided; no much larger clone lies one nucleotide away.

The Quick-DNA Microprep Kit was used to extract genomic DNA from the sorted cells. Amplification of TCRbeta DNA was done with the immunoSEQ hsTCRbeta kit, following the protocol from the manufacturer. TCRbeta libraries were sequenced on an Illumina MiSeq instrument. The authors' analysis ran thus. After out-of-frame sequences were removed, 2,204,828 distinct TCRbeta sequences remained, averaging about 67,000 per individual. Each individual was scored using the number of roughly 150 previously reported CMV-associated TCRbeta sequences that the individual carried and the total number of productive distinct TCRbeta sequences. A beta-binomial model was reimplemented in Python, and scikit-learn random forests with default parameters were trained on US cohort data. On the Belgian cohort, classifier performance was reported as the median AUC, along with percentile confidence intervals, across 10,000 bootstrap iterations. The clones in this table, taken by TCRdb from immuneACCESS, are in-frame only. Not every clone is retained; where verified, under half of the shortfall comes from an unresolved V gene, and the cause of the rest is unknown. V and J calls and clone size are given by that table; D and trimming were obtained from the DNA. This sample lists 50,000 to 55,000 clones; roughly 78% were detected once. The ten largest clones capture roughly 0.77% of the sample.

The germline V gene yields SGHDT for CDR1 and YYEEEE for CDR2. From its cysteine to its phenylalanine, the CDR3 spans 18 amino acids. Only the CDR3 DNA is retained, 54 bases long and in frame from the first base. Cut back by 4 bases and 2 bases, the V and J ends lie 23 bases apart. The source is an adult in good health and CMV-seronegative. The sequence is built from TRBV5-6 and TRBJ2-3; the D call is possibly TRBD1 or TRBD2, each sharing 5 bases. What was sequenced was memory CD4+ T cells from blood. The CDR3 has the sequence CASSPGTFYRSHTDTQYF. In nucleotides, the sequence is TGTGCCAGCAGCCCCGGGACCTTTTACCGGTCCCACACAGATACGCAGTATTTT.